This TCR beta chain came from a study of blood T cell repertoires in COVID-19. Background on the study: The United States, Italy and Spain provided the acute and convalescent COVID-19 samples.

The CDR3 runs 13 residues. The germline V gene has CDR1 LGHDT and CDR2 YNNKEL (reference sequence). V lost 4 bases and J lost 2, with 8 bases in between. Some clones are missing from TCRdb's copy, which holds only in-frame ones; the method was immunoSEQ multiplex PCR. This table holds some 20,000 clones, about 90% found once. The chain carries TRBV3-1 (or the pseudogene TRBV3-2) and TRBJ1-1; no firm D call. Sequenced sample: peripheral blood. The source is a human donor in a cohort sampled during active COVID-19. The CDR3 DNA follows: TGTGCCAGCAGCCTTGAGGGTAACACTGAAGCTTTCTTT. This codes for CASSLEGNTEAFF.